The 22 T cell receptor beta chains below all came from one sample that was sequenced in a study of CD8+CD57+ T cells in acquired aplastic anemia. Genomic DNA acted as the template from which TCR beta VDJ combination and CDR3 sequence profiling were carried out. MiXCR, run by TCRdb on the reads, gives a single entry per CDR3 protein. Here the sample spans 200,000 or so distinct CDR3 sequences, 55% to 70% being singletons. The source material was sorted CD4+, CD8+, or CD8+CD57+ T cells (not recorded which) from PBMCs. The receptor set was obtained from a human donor with severe aplastic anemia or a healthy control (not recorded which).

The J gene is TRBJ2-3, the V gene TRBV7-9; 7 nucleotides line up with TRBD1. The CDR3 spans 16 residues. Germline assignment: CDR1 SEHNR and CDR2 FQNEAQ (reference sequence). The ends lost 2 bases at V and 11 bases at J; junction bases unmatched: 16. The DNA for the CDR3 is TGTGCCAGCAGCTTAAGGCGGACAGGAACATCCTACGAGCAGTATTTT. It is translated as CASSLRRTGTSYEQYF.

The chain links TRBV6-1 to TRBJ2-7; the D gene is possibly TRBD1 (5 bases). The CDR3 length is 15 residues. Germline V gene lookup returns CDR1 MNHNS and CDR2 SASEGT. V lost 1 base and J lost 0, with 10 bases in between. For the CDR3, the DNA is TGTGCCAGCAGTGAAGGCAGGGCAAGCTCCTACGAGCAGTACTTC. Protein product: CASSEGRASSYEQYF.

The chain joins TRBV10-3 to TRBJ2-1, with D perhaps matching TRBD1 or TRBD2 (5 bases each). CDR1 and CDR2 from the germline V gene are ENHRY and SYGVKD. The CDR3 totals 12 residues. Deletions cut 10 bases from V and 10 bases from J, with 17 bases between. The CDR3 region is CATGPEGLEQFF. CDR3 in DNA: TGTGCCACAGGTCCCGAGGGGCTAGAGCAGTTCTTC.

The chain is built from TRBV9 and TRBJ1-2, with D tentatively TRBD1 (5 bases). Trimming removed 0 bases at V and 3 bases at J, with 12 bases between. CDR1 and CDR2 (germline): SGDLS, YYNGEE. The length of the CDR3 is 15 residues. The CDR3 loop reads CASSVAGSGDYGYTF. The CDR3 DNA sequence: TGTGCCAGCAGCGTAGCAGGGAGTGGAGACTATGGCTACACCTTC.

The chain joins TRBV5-1 to TRBJ2-5, with D possibly being TRBD2 (6 bases). CDR3 length: 14 residues. The V end was cut by 2 bases, the J end by 3 bases, with 11 bases between. Germline V gene lookup returns CDR1 SGHRS and CDR2 YFSETQ. The CDR3 loop reads CASSFFGGEETQYF. CDR3 DNA sequence: TGCGCCAGCAGCTTCTTCGGAGGGGAAGAGACCCAGTACTTC.

This clonotype was detected only a few times. One base away lies a much larger clone, so this may be a sequencing read error. The chain couples TRBV7-3 to TRBJ2-7, with D possibly TRBD1 on 5 matching bases. Germline V gives CDR1 SGHTA, CDR2 FQGTGA. CDR3 size: 16 residues. In DNA form, the CDR3 reads TGCGCCAGCAGCCAAGATCACACAGGTATCTCCTACGAGCAGTACTTC. Residues: CASSQDHTGISYEQYF.

The chain recombines TRBV5-4 with TRBJ2-7; TRBD1 or TRBD2 may be the D gene (5 bases each). There are 13 residues in the CDR3. V lost 4 bases, J lost 2 bases, and 10 bases lay in between. Germline-derived CDR1 and CDR2 are SGHNT and YYREEE (reference sequence). The CDR3 DNA is TGTGCCAGCAGCCGATTGGGACCCTACGAGCAGTACTTC. The encoded protein is CASSRLGPYEQYF.

This clonotype appeared a few times. The chain employs TRBV9 and TRBJ2-1, with 8 bases fitting TRBD1. The germline gives CDR1 SGDLS, CDR2 YYNGEE. The CDR3 spans 15 residues. V was pared by 3 bases and J by 6 bases, with 8 bases of the junction left unmatched. The CDR3 DNA reads as TGTGCCAGCAGCGGATGGACAGGGTTGAGCAATGAGCAGTTCTTC. It codes for CASSGWTGLSNEQFF.

The V gene is TRBV5-1, the J gene TRBJ2-1; no reliable D call. The germline V gene encodes CDR1 SGHRS and CDR2 YFSETQ. This CDR3 is built from 15 residues. Trimming took 0 bases from V and 0 from J, leaving 7 bases between them. The CDR3 DNA is TGCGCCAGCAGCTTGGGATCGGTCTCCTACAATGAGCAGTTCTTC. This gives the protein CASSLGSVSYNEQFF.

The sample holds many counts of this clonotype. This chain links TRBV6-1 with TRBJ1-1; unclear D gene. The CDR3 has 15 amino acids. Trimming cost V 8 bases and J 0 bases, with 16 bases left between them. Germline V gives CDR1 MNHNS, CDR2 SASEGT. CDR3 residues: CASGGHRSVNTEAFF. CDR3 DNA sequence: TGTGCCAGCGGAGGGCATCGATCGGTGAACACTGAAGCTTTCTTT.

Ten or more counts support this clonotype. The V gene is TRBV6-2 or TRBV6-3, the J gene TRBJ2-7; D possibly matches TRBD1 or TRBD2 (5 bases each). V shed 7 bases and J shed 5 bases, with 9 bases lying between them. The CDR3 extends over 11 amino acids. CDR1 is MNHEY and CDR2 is SVGEGT in the germline V gene. DNA for the CDR3: TGTGCCAGCACTCGAGGGGACGAGCAGTACTTC. It yields the protein CASTRGDEQYF.

The chain is built from TRBV7-9 and TRBJ2-1; D is ambiguous. The CDR3 runs to 15 residues. CDR1 SEHNR and CDR2 FQNEAQ come from the germline V gene (reference sequence). V lost 3 bases to trimming and J lost 1 base, with 10 bases between them. The CDR3 DNA follows: TGTGCCAGCAGCTTGGCCGCAGTGTCCTACAATGAGCAGTTCTTC. It is translated as CASSLAAVSYNEQFF.

As regards this clonotype: A much larger clone lies a single base off, so this may be a read error. The chain joins TRBV7-6 to TRBJ1-4; no reliable D call. The CDR3 spans 19 residues. CDR1 is SGHVS, CDR2 FNYEAQ, per germline. CDR3 sequence: CASSPNPPSYPADGENLFF. The CDR3 region has the DNA TGTGCCAGCAGCCCGAACCCCCCTAGTTACCCTGCGGATGGCGAAAACCTGTTTTTT.

The CDR3 DNA reads as TGTGCCAGCAGCTTCGGGACGGGGTTGGGTACGCAGTATTTT. Translating it yields CASSFGTGLGTQYF. The rearrangement uses TRBV7-9 and TRBJ2-3; either TRBD1 or TRBD2 may fit D (5 bases each). Germline V gene data show CDR1 as SEHNR and CDR2 as FQNEAQ (reference sequence). This CDR3 region has 14 residues. V lost 3 bases to trimming and J lost 8 bases, with 15 bases between them.

The chain joins TRBV7-6 to TRBJ2-3; D uncertain. The length of the CDR3 is 13 residues. Germline CDR1 and CDR2: SGHVS and FNYEAQ. V lost 11 bases, J lost 1 base, and 13 bases lay in between. Here the CDR3 reads CAVMGTGTDTQYF. For the CDR3, the DNA is TGTGCCGTAATGGGAACGGGCACAGATACGCAGTATTTT.

This clonotype occurred many times. The chain joins TRBV7-2 to TRBJ1-6; 10 bases are shared with TRBD1. Germline loops: CDR1 SGHTA, CDR2 FQGNSA. Trimming at V came to 6 bases and at J to 8 bases, leaving 4 bases not matched to a gene. This CDR3 has 14 residues. The chain's CDR3 is CASRSGTGDSPLHF. The CDR3 DNA reads as TGTGCCAGCAGATCCGGGACAGGGGATTCACCCCTCCACTTT.

The chain is built from TRBV7-3 and TRBJ2-5, with 8 bases aligning to TRBD2. The CDR3 sequence is 17 residues long. V shed 3 bases, J shed 5 bases, and the junction held 14 bases outside the gene matches. In germline, CDR1 is SGHTA, CDR2 FQGTGA. This CDR3 reads CASSFTAGGMAGETQYF. In nucleotides, the CDR3 is TGTGCCAGCAGCTTCACGGCGGGGGGAATGGCAGGGGAGACCCAGTACTTC. The full variable domain, rest sourced from reference TRBV7-3 and TRBJ2-5, is GAGVSQTPSNKVTEKGKYVELRCDPISGHTALYWYRQSLGQGPEFLIYFQGTGAADDSGLPNDRFFAVRPEGSVSTLKIQRTERGDSAVYLCASSFTAGGMAGETQYFGPGTRLLVL.

This clonotype has a count of ten or more. The chain couples TRBV13 to TRBJ2-3, with a tentative D call TRBD2 (7 bases). Germline-derived CDR1 and CDR2 are PRHDT and FYEKMQ (reference sequence). The CDR3 has 16 amino acids. V lost 3 bases and J lost 2, with 15 bases in between. The CDR3 DNA follows: TGTGCCAGCAGCTTGGCCCTGCGGGGGCCCACAGATACGCAGTATTTT. Protein sequence: CASSLALRGPTDTQYF.

As to this clonotype: Compared with germline, one end of the junction differs, possibly owing to a read error. The chain combines TRBV7-2 with TRBJ1-1; D gene unclear. This CDR3 is 13 amino acids long. The germline V gene has CDR1 SGHTA and CDR2 FQGNSA. The CDR3 region has the DNA TGTGCCAGCAGCCCCCTTCGCAACACTGAAGCTCTCTTT. This gives the protein CASSPLRNTEALF.

V is TRBV3-1 and J is TRBJ1-1; 7 nucleotides align to TRBD1. CDR1 is LGHDT and CDR2 is YNNKEL in the germline V gene (reference sequence). Trimming cost V 2 bases and J 12 bases; bases outside gene matches: 6. This CDR3 is 12 amino acids long. The CDR3 is CASSQQDRDPFF. The CDR3 bases are TGTGCCAGCAGCCAACAAGACAGGGACCCTTTCTTT.

Remarks on this clonotype: The junction shows a germline mismatch at one end, possibly a read error. This chain links TRBV5-1 with TRBJ2-7; D may correspond to TRBD1 or TRBD2 (6 bases each). Per the germline V gene, CDR1 is SGHRS and CDR2 is YFSETQ. The CDR3 extends over 15 amino acids. The chain's CDR3 is CASSAGGHVLYEEYF. The CDR3 DNA follows: TGCGCCAGCAGTGCCGGGGGACATGTGTTGTACGAGGAGTACTTC. Filled out from reference TRBV5-1 and TRBJ2-7, the complete variable domain reads KAGVTQTPRYLIKTRGQQVTLSCSPISGHRSVSWYQQTPGQGLQFLFEYFSETQRNKGNFPGRFSGRQFSNSRSEMNVSTLELGDSALYLCASSAGGHVLYEEYFGPGTRLTVT.

The J gene is TRBJ1-6, the V gene TRBV9, with TRBD1 matching 9 bases. Trimming cost V 1 base and J 7 bases; bases outside gene matches: 6. CDR3 length: 16 amino acids. Per germline, CDR1 SGDLS and CDR2 YYNGEE. The CDR3 protein is CASSVKRDRENSPLHF. CDR3 coding DNA: TGTGCCAGCAGCGTAAAGCGGGACAGGGAAAATTCACCCCTCCACTTT.